What follows describes a single T cell receptor beta chain. What it binds is unknown. The data belong to a study of T cell responses to AZD1222 COVID-19 vaccine. The CDR3 is 14 amino acids. Germline loops: CDR1 LNHDA, CDR2 SQIVND (reference sequence). The V and J ends lost 6 bases and 5 bases, in that order; junction bases with no gene match: 7. Clones were sequenced by immunoSEQ multiplex PCR, and TCRdb holds only the in-frame ones, with some missing. The sample has approximately 170,000 clones; 75% to 95% are singletons. Points from the study as a whole: White British donors predominated, females outnumbered males, and clonal diversity was possibly underestimated. Reportedly, nearly half of unique spike TCRs recognized epitopes outside B.1.351/B.1.1.7 mutations.

The TCR was taken from an adult in good health. This rearrangement joins TRBV19 to TRBJ2-7; 10 bases agree with TRBD2. The specimen was peripheral blood, collected on day 0 of AZD1222 vaccination. The chain's CDR3 is CASRPSGSENEQYF. DNA of the CDR3: TGTGCCAGTAGGCCTAGCGGGAGTGAGAACGAGCAGTACTTC.